This T cell receptor beta chain came from a study of shared clonotypes between healthy human individuals. Using immunoSEQ multiplex PCR, the repertoire was profiled, and TCRdb retains in-frame clones only, with some absent. The top ten clones hold roughly 1.5% of a sample with some 980,000 clones, 76% of them seen once. Germline assignment: CDR1 MGHRA and CDR2 YSYEKL. V trimming: 5 bases; J trimming: 2 bases; junction bases outside the gene matches: 6. The CDR3 is 15 residues long. What was sequenced was memory CD4+ T cells sorted from blood. The subset was: CD45RA-negative fraction. V gene TRBV4-1 combines with J gene TRBJ1-3, with 7 bases lining up with TRBD1. The clonotype was recovered from a man between 18 and 35 years old in good health. The CDR3 reads CASSYDRAAGNTIYF. The CDR3 bases are TGCGCCAGCAGCTACGACAGGGCTGCTGGAAACACCATATATTTT.